This T cell receptor (beta chain) came from a study of control samples from healthy donors and cancer patients. Here immunoSEQ multiplex PCR was the method, and the copy in TCRdb shows in-frame clones only, minus some. The data show about 140,000 clones, around 85% seen once. J gave up 1 base and V 3 bases, and 0 bases lay outside the gene matches. Germline CDR1 reads GTSNPN; CDR2 reads SVGIG (reference sequence). This CDR3 contains 13 residues. This TCR came from a woman in her 30s in good health. The sample taken for sequencing was blood. The chain carries TRBV30 and TRBJ1-5, with 7 bases that match TRBD1. The CDR3 DNA reads TGTGCCTGGAGGACAGGGAGCAATCAGCCCCAGCATTTT. It is translated as CAWRTGSNQPQHF.